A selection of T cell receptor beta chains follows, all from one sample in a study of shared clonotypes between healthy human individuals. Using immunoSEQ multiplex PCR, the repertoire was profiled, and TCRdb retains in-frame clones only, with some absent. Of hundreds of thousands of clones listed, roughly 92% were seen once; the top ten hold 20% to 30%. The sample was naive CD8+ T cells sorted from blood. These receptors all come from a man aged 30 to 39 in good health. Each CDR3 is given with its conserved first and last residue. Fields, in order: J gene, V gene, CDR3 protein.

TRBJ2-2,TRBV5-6,CASSLPLSSGELFF
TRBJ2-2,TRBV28,CASSRTSGRYTGELFF
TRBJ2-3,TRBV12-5,CASGKGDTQYF
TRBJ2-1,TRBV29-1,CSVVLGQGSYNEQFF
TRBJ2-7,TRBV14,CASSETGARYEQYF
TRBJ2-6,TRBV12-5,CASGLDSRDRVSGANVLTF
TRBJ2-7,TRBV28,CASIPSGQRGEQYF
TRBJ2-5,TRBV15,CATSSEGQQETQYF
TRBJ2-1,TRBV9,CASSPSWDEQFF
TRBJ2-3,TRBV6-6,CASSSLSGRGTDTQYF
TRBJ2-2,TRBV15,CATSGGLTGELFF
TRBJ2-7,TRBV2,CASGGGSSYYEQYF
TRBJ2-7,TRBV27,CASSLNSFRESYEQYF
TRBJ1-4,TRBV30,CAWSARSRGDEKLFF
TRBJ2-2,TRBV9,CASSVGSGANTGELFF
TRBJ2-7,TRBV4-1,CASSLTGLAYEQYF
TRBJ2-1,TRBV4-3,CASSKRTSGSLEQFF